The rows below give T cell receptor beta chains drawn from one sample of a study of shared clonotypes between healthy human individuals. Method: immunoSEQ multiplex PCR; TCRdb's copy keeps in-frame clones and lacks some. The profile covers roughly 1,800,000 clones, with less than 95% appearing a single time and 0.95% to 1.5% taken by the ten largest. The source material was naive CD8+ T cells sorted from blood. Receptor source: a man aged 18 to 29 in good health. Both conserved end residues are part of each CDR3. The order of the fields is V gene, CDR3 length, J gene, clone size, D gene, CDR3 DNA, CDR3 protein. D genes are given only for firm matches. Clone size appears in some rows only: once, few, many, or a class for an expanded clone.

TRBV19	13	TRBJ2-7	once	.	TGTGCCAGTTCACCGGGACGAACCTACGAGCAGTACTTC	CASSPGRTYEQYF
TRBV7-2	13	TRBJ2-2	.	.	TGTGCCAGCAGCTTCGGACGGGCCGGGGAGCTGTTTTTT	CASSFGRAGELFF
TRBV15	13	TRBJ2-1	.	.	TGTGCCACCAGCGCAGGGGCATACAATGAGCAGTTCTTC	CATSAGAYNEQFF
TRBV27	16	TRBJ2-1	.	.	TGTGCCAGCAGTGTCCTGGGGGGGCATGTCGGTTATGAGCAGTTCTTC	CASSVLGGHVGYEQFF
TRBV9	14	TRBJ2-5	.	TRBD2	TGTGCCAGCAGCGTAGGGCTAGCGGGAGAGACCCAGTACTTC	CASSVGLAGETQYF
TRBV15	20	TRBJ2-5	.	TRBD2	TGTGCCACCAGCAGAGATCTGGATTTAACTAGCGGTTTGGTTTTTGAGACCCAGTACTTC	CATSRDLDLTSGLVFETQYF
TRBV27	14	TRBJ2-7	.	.	TGTGCCAGCAGTTTGATCGGGTATTCGGACGAGCAGTACTTC	CASSLIGYSDEQYF
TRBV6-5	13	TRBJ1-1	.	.	TGTGCCAGCAGACAAACAGGGAACACTGAAGCTTTCTTT	CASRQTGNTEAFF
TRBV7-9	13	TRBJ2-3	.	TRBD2	TGTGCCAGCCTAGCGGGGGCCTCCGATACGCAGTATTTT	CASLAGASDTQYF
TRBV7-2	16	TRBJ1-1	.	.	TGTGCCAGCAGTGACAGAAGCGCCCTTGTTTACACTGAAGCTTTCTTT	CASSDRSALVYTEAFF
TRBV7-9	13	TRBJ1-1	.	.	TGTGCCAGCACCACCCTGGGAGGGACTGAAGCTTTCTTT	CASTTLGGTEAFF
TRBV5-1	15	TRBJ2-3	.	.	TGCGCCAGCAGCTTGTTACAGGGATGGACAGATACGCAGTATTTT	CASSLLQGWTDTQYF
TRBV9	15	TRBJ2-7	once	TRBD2	TGTGCCAGCAGCGTAGGCCCAGCGGGGGGCTACGAGCAGTACTTC	CASSVGPAGGYEQYF
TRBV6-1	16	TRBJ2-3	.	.	TGTGCCAGCAGTGAAGAATCAATCGGAGGCACAGATACGCAGTATTTT	CASSEESIGGTDTQYF
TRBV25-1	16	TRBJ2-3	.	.	TGTGCCAGCAGTAACCCCGGGGGATCTGCCCCAGATACGCAGTATTTT	CASSNPGGSAPDTQYF
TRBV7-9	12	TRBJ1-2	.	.	TGTGCCAGCAGGGACAGTTTCTATGGCTACACCTTC	CASRDSFYGYTF
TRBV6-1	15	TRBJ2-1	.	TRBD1	TGTGCCAGCAGTGAATTTCAGGGGGCGGTCAATGAGCAGTTCTTC	CASSEFQGAVNEQFF
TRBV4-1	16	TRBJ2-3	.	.	TGCGCCAGCAGCCAAGCGCAGGGCCCTCTCACAGATACGCAGTATTTT	CASSQAQGPLTDTQYF
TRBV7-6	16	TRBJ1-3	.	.	TGTGCCAGCAGCCAAACACAGTTAAACTCTGGAAACACCATATATTTT	CASSQTQLNSGNTIYF
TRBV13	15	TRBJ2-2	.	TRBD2	TGTGCCAGCAGCTCAACTAGCGGAGGATCCGGGGAGCTGTTTTTT	CASSSTSGGSGELFF
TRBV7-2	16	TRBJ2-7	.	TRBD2	TGTGCCAGCAGCTTAGGGACTAGCGGGCCTTCCTACGAGCAGTACTTC	CASSLGTSGPSYEQYF
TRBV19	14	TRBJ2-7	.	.	TGTGCCAGTAGTATTTATGAGCGGTACTACGAGCAGTACTTC	CASSIYERYYEQYF
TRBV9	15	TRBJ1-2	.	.	TGTGCCAGCAGCGTAGGGCCGGGGCAGCTCTATGGCTACACCTTC	CASSVGPGQLYGYTF
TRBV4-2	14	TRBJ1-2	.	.	TGTGCCAGCAGCCAAGATTCAGGGCCGTATGGCTACACCTTC	CASSQDSGPYGYTF
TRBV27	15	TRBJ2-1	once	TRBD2	TGTGCCAGCAGTCCCGGGACTAGCGGTGACAATGAGCAGTTCTTC	CASSPGTSGDNEQFF
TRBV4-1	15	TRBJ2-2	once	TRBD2	TGCGCCAGCAGCCTTAGCGGGATGAACACCGGGGAGCTGTTTTTT	CASSLSGMNTGELFF
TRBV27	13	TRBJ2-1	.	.	TGTGCCAGCAGTTTACGCGGATGGAATGAGCAGTTCTTC	CASSLRGWNEQFF
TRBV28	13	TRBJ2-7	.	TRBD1	TGTGCCAGCGTAGGACAGGGCTCCTACGAGCAGTACTTC	CASVGQGSYEQYF
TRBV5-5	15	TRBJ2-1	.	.	TGTGCCAGCAGCCGGGACCCTAGCTCCTACAATGAGCAGTTCTTC	CASSRDPSSYNEQFF
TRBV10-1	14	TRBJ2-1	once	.	TGCGCCAGCGGGGACCAAAGCTCCTACAATGAGCAGTTCTTC	CASGDQSSYNEQFF
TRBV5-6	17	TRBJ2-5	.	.	TGTGCCAGCAGCTTGGCGAGTCTTGCCGAGTGGGACGAGACCCAGTACTTC	CASSLASLAEWDETQYF
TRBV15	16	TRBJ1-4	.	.	TGTGCCACCAGCAGAGCCATGGAACAAACTAATGAAAAACTGTTTTTT	CATSRAMEQTNEKLFF
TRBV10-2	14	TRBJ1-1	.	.	TGCGCCAGTACACTCCAGGACTTGAACACTGAAGCTTTCTTT	CASTLQDLNTEAFF
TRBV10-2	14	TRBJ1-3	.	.	TGCGCCAGCAGTGAGTTTGCTTCTGGAAACACCATATATTTT	CASSEFASGNTIYF
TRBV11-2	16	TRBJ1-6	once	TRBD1	TGTGCCAGCAGCTTATACTCAGGGGGCGTCAATTCACCCCTCCACTTT	CASSLYSGGVNSPLHF
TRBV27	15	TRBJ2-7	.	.	TGTGCCAGCAGTCCCCACGTGGGCGACCCCTACGAGCAGTACTTC	CASSPHVGDPYEQYF
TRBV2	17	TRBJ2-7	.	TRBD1	TGTGCCAGCAGCCCCGTCCCGGGACAGGGCGACCCCTACGAGCAGTACTTC	CASSPVPGQGDPYEQYF
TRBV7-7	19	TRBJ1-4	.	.	TGTGCTAGCAGCTTAGGCCCCCAGGGACTTGGGGTCGCTAATGAAAAACTGTTTTTT	CASSLGPQGLGVANEKLFF
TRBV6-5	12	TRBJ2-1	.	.	TGTGCCAGCAGAAGCTCCTACAATGAGCAGTTCTTC	CASRSSYNEQFF
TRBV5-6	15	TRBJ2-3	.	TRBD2	TGTGCCAGCAGAATAGCGGGAGGCCCAGGGGATACGCAGTATTTT	CASRIAGGPGDTQYF
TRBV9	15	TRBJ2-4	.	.	TGTGCCAGCAGCGTAGGGGGGGCCCCTAAAAACATTCAGTACTTC	CASSVGGAPKNIQYF
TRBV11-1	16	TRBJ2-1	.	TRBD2	TGTGCCAGCAGCTTGGAACTAGCGGCCTCCTACAATGAGCAGTTCTTC	CASSLELAASYNEQFF